The TCR beta chain under discussion was sequenced for a study of Ad26.COV2.S vaccination and SARS-CoV-2 variants. Study at large: By the intramuscular route, Ad26.COV2.S was given once, or twice 56 days apart.

CDR3 size: 13 residues. The germline CDR1 and CDR2 sequences are SQVTM and ANQGSEA. After removal of 3 bases from V and 3 bases from J, the junction contained 3 bases not matched to a gene. Whole-study findings and limits: Post-vaccination spike-specific CD8+ and CD4+ T cell responses reportedly had substantial breadth.

Regarding this clone: The antigen is undetermined.

Repertoires were generated with immunoSEQ multiplex PCR, while TCRdb's copy carries only in-frame clones and drops some. Among fewer than 800,000 clones listed, 80% to 90% were seen once. Noted treatment: 15 to 20 received Ad26.COV2.S at low or high dose, single or two shots; roughly 5 received placebo; per-sample allocation not given. Sampling happened 63 days after the first vaccine or placebo injection. In Boston, the donor was an adult between 18-55 years of age. An Ad26 vector carrying the Wuhan-strain SARS-CoV-2 spike served as the vaccine. The gene calls are TRBV29-1 and TRBJ2-3, with 7 bases fitting TRBD1. The sample in question was peripheral blood, obtained in a trial of Ad26.COV2.S vaccine versus placebo. This sequence was found in a person aged 18 to 65 who received the Ad26.COV2.S COVID-19 vaccine or a placebo. CDR3 coding DNA: TGCAGCGTTGACCTGACAGGGACAGATACGCAGTATTTT. This gives the protein CSVDLTGTDTQYF.